This TCR beta chain was profiled in a study of shared clonotypes between healthy human individuals. Study-wide findings and caveats: Unshared clonotypes carried lower generation probabilities than those common to all four donors.

Selected positively for CCR7 and CD45RO-negative, naive CD8 cells excluded terminally differentiated effector memory CD45RA+ cells. The donor cohort consisted entirely of Caucasian adults residing in Nashville, Tennessee. The CDR3 runs 17 residues. V was shortened by 5 bases and J by 5 bases, with 24 bases between the two germline ends. Per germline, CDR1 LNHDA and CDR2 SQIVND (reference sequence). On sorted subsets, replicate PCRs used roughly 220 ng DNA, or 27,000 or so T cell genomes. Sequencing was performed with immunoSEQ multiplex PCR; in TCRdb, only in-frame clones are kept and a portion is missing. The sample has roughly 2.1 million clones, more than 85% seen once. About this clone: Its antigen is as yet unknown.

The rearrangement uses TRBV19 and TRBJ1-1; possibly TRBD1 for D (6 bases). The clonotype comes from a man in his late teens or twenties in good health. Some clones in this sample may be carry-over from other donors' samples. Sequenced material: naive CD8+ T cells from PBMCs. CDR3 residues: CASSVEQGIGPKTEAFF. The CDR3 DNA reads TGTGCCAGTAGTGTCGAACAGGGTATTGGGCCTAAAACTGAAGCTTTCTTT.